The 6 T cell receptor beta chains below all came from one sample that was sequenced in a study of T cell changes during pregnancy in multiple sclerosis. Generated by immunoSEQ multiplex PCR, the TCRdb table keeps only in-frame clones and is missing some. The data contain approximately 53,000 clones, over 90% of them singletons. The sample here was CD4+ T cells from peripheral blood mononuclear cells, taken after pregnancy. The receptors were gathered from a female donor in good health, enrolled as a control in a pregnancy study.

The gene calls are TRBV5-8 and TRBJ2-1, with D perhaps TRBD1 (6 bases). The CDR3 spans 15 residues. Between the trimmed V and J ends, which lost 3 bases and 0 bases, there was a span of 10 bases. From germline, CDR1 is SGHTS and CDR2 YDEGEE. The CDR3 loop reads CASSSTGYSYNEQFF. Here the CDR3 DNA reads TGTGCCAGCAGCTCTACAGGGTACTCCTACAATGAGCAGTTCTTC.

The chain recombines TRBV6-1 with TRBJ1-1; the D gene is possibly TRBD1 (6 bases). CDR3 length equals 13 residues. The germline gives CDR1 MNHNS, CDR2 SASEGT. Trimming stripped 6 bases from V and 6 bases from J, with 14 bases between. In nucleotides, the CDR3 is TGTGCCAGCAGCCACCGAGGGGGGGCTGAAGCTTTCTTT. Protein sequence: CASSHRGGAEAFF.

This clone was seen a single time. This rearrangement joins TRBV12-5 to TRBJ2-2; D may be TRBD1 (6 bases). The CDR3 length is 15 residues. The germline V and J ends were trimmed by 5 bases and 0 bases, with 10 bases remaining between them. Germline CDR1 is LGHNT and CDR2 is FRNRAP. The chain's CDR3 is CASGLGQPNTGELFF. CDR3 sequence (DNA): TGTGCTAGTGGTCTCGGACAGCCGAACACCGGGGAGCTGTTTTTT.

The chain uses TRBV7-9 and TRBJ1-6; D is uncertain. Germline loops: CDR1 SEHNR, CDR2 FQNEAQ (reference sequence). The CDR3 has 15 residues. The V and J ends lost 1 base and 2 bases respectively, with 6 bases between them. CDR3 amino acids: CASSLGRTYNSPLHF. The DNA for the CDR3 is TGTGCCAGCAGCTTAGGGAGGACCTATAATTCACCCCTCCACTTT. Full variable domain (outside the CDR3, taken from reference TRBV7-9 and TRBJ1-6): DTGVSQNPRHKITKRGQNVTFRCDPISEHNRLYWYRQTLGQGPEFLTYFQNEAQLEKSRLLSDRFSAERPKGSFSTLEIQRTEQGDSAMYLCASSLGRTYNSPLHFGNGTRLTVT.

This clone was found once. V is TRBV11-2 and J is TRBJ2-7, with D possibly TRBD2 on 5 matching bases. V shed 5 bases and J shed 3 bases, with 17 bases lying between them. CDR1 is SGHAT, CDR2 FQNNGV, per germline. CDR3 size: 15 residues. The CDR3 reads CASSPRAAWGYEQYF. The CDR3 DNA sequence: TGTGCCAGCAGCCCGAGGGCGGCCTGGGGCTACGAGCAGTACTTC.

The chain employs TRBV12-5 and TRBJ1-3; possible D gene TRBD1, 5 bases. V was trimmed by 1 base and J by 0 bases, leaving 10 bases between them. CDR1 is LGHNT, CDR2 FRNRAP, per germline. This CDR3 is 16 amino acids long. CDR3 region: CASGLGQLISGNTIYF. The DNA of the CDR3 is TGTGCTAGTGGTTTGGGACAGCTAATCTCTGGAAACACCATATATTTT. Filled out from reference TRBV12-5 and TRBJ1-3, the complete variable domain reads DARVTQTPRHKVTEMGQEVTMRCQPILGHNTVFWYRQTMMQGLELLAYFRNRAPLDDSGMPKDRFSAEMPDATLATLKIQPSEPRDSAVYFCASGLGQLISGNTIYFGEGSWLTVV.